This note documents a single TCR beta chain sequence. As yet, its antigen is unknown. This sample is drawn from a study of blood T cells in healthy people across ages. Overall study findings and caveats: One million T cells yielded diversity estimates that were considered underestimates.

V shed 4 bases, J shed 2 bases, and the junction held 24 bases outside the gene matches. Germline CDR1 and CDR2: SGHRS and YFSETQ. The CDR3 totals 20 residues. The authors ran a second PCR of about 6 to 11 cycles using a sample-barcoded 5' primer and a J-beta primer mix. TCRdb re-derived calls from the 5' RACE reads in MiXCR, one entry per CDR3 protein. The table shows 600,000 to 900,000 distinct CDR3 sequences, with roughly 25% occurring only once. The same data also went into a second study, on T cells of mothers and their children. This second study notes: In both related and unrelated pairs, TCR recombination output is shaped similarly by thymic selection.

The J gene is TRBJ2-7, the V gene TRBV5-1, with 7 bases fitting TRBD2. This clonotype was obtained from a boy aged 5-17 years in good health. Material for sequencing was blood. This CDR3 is CASSQHLYRKTPRGAYEQYF. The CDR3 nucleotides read TGCGCCAGCAGCCAACACCTCTATCGGAAGACTCCTCGGGGGGCCTACGAGCAGTACTTC.